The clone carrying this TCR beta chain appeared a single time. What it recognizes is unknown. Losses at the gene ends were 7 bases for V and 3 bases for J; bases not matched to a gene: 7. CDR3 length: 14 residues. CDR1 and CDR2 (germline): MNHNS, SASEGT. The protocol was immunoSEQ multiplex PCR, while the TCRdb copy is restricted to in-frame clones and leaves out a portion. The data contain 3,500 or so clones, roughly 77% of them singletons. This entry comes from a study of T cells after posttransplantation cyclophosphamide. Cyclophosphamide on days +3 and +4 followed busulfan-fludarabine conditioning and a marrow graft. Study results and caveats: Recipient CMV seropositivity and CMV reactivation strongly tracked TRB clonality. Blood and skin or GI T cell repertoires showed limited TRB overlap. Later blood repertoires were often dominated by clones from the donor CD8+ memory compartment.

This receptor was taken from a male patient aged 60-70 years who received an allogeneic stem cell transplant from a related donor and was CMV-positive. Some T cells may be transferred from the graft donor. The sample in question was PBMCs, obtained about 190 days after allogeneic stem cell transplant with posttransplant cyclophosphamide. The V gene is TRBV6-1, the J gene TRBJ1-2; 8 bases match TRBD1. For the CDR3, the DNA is TGTGCCAGCAATGACAGGGGCGGAGACTATGGCTACACCTTC. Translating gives CASNDRGGDYGYTF.